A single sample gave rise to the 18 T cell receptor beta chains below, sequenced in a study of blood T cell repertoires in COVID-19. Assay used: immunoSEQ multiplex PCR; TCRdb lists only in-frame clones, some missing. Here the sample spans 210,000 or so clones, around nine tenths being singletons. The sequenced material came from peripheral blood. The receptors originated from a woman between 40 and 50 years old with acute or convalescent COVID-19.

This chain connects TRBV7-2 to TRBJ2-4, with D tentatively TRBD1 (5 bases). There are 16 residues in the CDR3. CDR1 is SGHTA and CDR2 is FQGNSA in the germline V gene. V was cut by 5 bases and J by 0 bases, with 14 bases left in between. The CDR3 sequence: CASSPGIGLAKNIQYF. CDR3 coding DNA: TGTGCCAGCAGCCCAGGGATAGGCCTAGCCAAAAACATTCAGTACTTC.

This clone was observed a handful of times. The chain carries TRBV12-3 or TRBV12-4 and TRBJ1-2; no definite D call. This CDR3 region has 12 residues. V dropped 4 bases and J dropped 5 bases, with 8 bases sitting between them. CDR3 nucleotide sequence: TGTGCCAGCAGTTACCAAGCGTATGGCTACACCTTC. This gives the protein CASSYQAYGYTF.

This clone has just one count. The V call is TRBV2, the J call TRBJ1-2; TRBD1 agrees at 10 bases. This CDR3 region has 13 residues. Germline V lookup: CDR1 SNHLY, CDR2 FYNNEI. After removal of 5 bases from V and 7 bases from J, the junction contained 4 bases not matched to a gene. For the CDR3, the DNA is TGTGCCAGCAGTTGGGACAGGGGTGGTGGCTACACCTTC. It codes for CASSWDRGGGYTF.

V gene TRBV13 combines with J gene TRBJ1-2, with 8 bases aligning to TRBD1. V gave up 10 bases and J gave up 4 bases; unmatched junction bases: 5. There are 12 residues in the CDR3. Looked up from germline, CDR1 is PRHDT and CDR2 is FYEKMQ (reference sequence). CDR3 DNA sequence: TGTGCCACACCCGGACAGGGCTATGGCTACACCTTC. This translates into CATPGQGYGYTF.

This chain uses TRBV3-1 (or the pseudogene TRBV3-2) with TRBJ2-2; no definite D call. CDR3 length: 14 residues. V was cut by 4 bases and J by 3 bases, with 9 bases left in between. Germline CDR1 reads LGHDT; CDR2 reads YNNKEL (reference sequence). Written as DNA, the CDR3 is TGTGCCAGCAGCCGGTCACACGACACCGGGGAGCTGTTTTTT. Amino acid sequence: CASSRSHDTGELFF.

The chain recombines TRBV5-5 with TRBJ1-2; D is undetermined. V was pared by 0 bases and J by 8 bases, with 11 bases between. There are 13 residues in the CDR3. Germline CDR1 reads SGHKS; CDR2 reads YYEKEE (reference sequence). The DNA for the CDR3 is TGTGCCAGCAGCTTGGTAGGAGGGCCGGGCTACACCTTC. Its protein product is CASSLVGGPGYTF.

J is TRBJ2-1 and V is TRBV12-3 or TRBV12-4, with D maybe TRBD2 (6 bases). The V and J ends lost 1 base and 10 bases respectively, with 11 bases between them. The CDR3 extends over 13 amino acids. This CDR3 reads CASSLVLAREQFF. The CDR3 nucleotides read TGTGCCAGCAGTTTAGTCCTAGCGCGGGAGCAGTTCTTC.

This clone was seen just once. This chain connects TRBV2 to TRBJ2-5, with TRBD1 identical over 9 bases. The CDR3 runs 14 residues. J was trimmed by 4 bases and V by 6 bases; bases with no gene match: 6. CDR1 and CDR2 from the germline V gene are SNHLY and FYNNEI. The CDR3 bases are TGTGCCAGCAGCGAGGGGACAGGGACAGAGACCCAGTACTTC. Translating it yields CASSEGTGTETQYF.

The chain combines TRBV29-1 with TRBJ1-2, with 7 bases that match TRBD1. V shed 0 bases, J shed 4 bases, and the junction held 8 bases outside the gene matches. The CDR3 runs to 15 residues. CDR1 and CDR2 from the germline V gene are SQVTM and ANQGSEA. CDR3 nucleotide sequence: TGCAGCGTTGAAGATCGGGACAGAGCCTTCTATGGCTACACCTTC. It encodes CSVEDRDRAFYGYTF.

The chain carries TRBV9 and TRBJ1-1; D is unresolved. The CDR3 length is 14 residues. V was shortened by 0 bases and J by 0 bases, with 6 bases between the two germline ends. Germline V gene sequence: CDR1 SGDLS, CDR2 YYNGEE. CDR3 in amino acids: CASSVEALNTEAFF. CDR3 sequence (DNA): TGTGCCAGCAGCGTAGAAGCCCTGAACACTGAAGCTTTCTTT.

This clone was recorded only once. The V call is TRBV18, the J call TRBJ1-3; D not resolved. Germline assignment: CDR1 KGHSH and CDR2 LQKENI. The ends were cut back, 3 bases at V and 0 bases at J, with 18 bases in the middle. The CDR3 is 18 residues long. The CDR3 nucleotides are TGTGCCAGCTCACCCCCGGAGCGCGACTCTAGCTCTGGAAACACCATATATTTT. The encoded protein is CASSPPERDSSSGNTIYF.

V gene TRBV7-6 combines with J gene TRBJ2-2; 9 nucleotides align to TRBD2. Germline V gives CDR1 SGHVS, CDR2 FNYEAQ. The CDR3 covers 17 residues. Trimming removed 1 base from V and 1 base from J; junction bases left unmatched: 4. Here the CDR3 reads CASSLESSGGNTGELFF. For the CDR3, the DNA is TGTGCCAGCAGCTTAGAGAGTAGCGGGGGGAACACCGGGGAGCTGTTTTTT. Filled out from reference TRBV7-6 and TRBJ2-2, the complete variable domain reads GAGVSQSPRYKVTKRGQDVALRCDPISGHVSLYWYRQALGQGPEFLTYFNYEAQQDKSGLPNDRFSAERPEGSISTLTIQRTEQRDSAMYRCASSLESSGGNTGELFFGEGSRLTVL.

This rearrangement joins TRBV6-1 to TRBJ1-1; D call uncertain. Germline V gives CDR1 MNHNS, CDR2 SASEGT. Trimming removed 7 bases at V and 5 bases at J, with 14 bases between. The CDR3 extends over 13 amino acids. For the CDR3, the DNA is TGTGCCAGCACACCCCGGGGAGGAACTGAAGCTTTCTTT. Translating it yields CASTPRGGTEAFF.

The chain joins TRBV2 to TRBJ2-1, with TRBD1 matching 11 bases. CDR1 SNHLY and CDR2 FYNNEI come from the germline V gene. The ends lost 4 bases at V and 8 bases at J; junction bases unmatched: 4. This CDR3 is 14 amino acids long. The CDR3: CASSAGQGAHEQFF. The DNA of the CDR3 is TGTGCCAGCAGTGCCGGACAGGGGGCACATGAGCAGTTCTTC.

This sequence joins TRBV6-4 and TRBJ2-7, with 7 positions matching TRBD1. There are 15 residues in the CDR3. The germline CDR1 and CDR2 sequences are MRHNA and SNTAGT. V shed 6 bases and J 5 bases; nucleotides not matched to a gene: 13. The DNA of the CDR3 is TGTGCCAGCAGCGGCCTTGGGGTAGGGGGCCACGAGCAGTACGTC. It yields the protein CASSGLGVGGHEQYV.

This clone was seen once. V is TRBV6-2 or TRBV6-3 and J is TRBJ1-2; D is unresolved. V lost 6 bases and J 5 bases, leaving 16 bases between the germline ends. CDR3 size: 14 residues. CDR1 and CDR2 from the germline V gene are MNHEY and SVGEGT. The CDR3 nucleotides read TGTGCCAGCAGCACTAGACAAGACTTTTATGGCTACACCTTC. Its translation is CASSTRQDFYGYTF.

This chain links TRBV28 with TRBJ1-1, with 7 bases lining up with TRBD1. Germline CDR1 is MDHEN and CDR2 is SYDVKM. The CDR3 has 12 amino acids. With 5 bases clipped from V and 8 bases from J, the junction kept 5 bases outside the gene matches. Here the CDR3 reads CASSPSDREAFF. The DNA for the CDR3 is TGTGCCAGCAGTCCCTCGGACAGGGAAGCTTTCTTT.

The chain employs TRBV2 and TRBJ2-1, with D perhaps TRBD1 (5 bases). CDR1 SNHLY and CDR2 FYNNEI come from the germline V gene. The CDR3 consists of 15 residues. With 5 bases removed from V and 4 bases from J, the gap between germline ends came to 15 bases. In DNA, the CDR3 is TGTGCCAGCAGTCAAGACAGCCGAGCTTACAATGAGCAGTTCTTC. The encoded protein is CASSQDSRAYNEQFF. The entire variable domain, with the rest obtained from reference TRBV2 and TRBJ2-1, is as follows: EPEVTQTPSHQVTQMGQEVILRCVPISNHLYFYWYRQILGQKVEFLVSFYNNEISEKSEIFDDQFSVERPDGSNFTLKIRSTKLEDSAMYFCASSQDSRAYNEQFFGPGTRLTVL.